The rows below give T cell receptor beta chains drawn from one sample of a study of Graves' ophthalmopathy and Graves' hyperthyroidism. TCRdb reprocessed the multiplex PCR reads via MiXCR and lists one record per CDR3 protein. The sample carries around 400,000 distinct CDR3 sequences, roughly 21% recorded once. Sequencing was done on a sample of peripheral blood. These receptors were taken from a woman between 18 and 29 years old with stable Graves' hyperthyroidism. Both conserved end residues are part of each CDR3. D genes are given only for firm matches. Only part of the rows carry a size: once, few, many, or a class if the clone is expanded.

CSARDFDRAIHEQYF,TGCAGTGCTAGAGATTTCGACAGGGCAATCCACGAGCAGTACTTC,many,TRBV20-1,TRBD1,TRBJ2-7
CASSLPGAGSETQYF,TGTGCCAGCAGCTTACCCGGGGCAGGGTCCGAGACCCAGTACTTC,many,TRBV5-4,.,TRBJ2-5
CASSFALGTSGRTQETQYF,TGTGCCAGCAGTTTCGCCCTTGGGACTAGCGGGAGGACTCAAGAGACCCAGTACTTC,.,TRBV12-3/TRBV12-4,TRBD2,TRBJ2-5
CASSLLSQTEAFF,TGTGCCAGCAGTTTACTGAGTCAGACTGAAGCTTTCTTT,.,TRBV12-3/TRBV12-4,.,TRBJ1-1
CASSSLMVRFNTEAFF,TGTGCCAGCAGTTCCCTCATGGTTAGGTTTAACACTGAAGCTTTCTTT,many,TRBV27,.,TRBJ1-1
CAISYLRVPSGRASGVNVQYF,TGTGCCATCAGCTACTTGCGGGTGCCTAGCGGGAGAGCATCTGGTGTGAACGTTCAGTACTTC,.,TRBV11-2,TRBD2,TRBJ2-4
CASSPTGGAGGYTF,TGTGCCAGCAGCCCTACAGGGGGCGCGGGAGGCTACACCTTC,many,TRBV7-3,TRBD1,TRBJ1-2
CSVESGTEAFF,TGCAGCGTTGAATCGGGGACTGAAGCTTTCTTT,many,TRBV29-1,.,TRBJ1-1
CASSPTGGYPYEQYF,TGTGCCAGCAGCCCGACAGGGGGCTATCCCTACGAGCAGTACTTC,few,TRBV14,TRBD1,TRBJ2-7
CASGRLGSLHF,TGTGCCAGCGGGCGTCTGGGGTCCCTCCACTTT,many,TRBV28,.,TRBJ1-6
CASSRGRRNTEAFF,TGTGCCAGCAGCCGGGGACGACGGAACACTGAAGCTTTCTTT,few,TRBV14,.,TRBJ1-1
CASSPRSLDRPNTEAFF,TGTGCCAGCTCACCTCGATCCTTGGACAGACCGAACACTGAAGCTTTCTTT,.,TRBV18,.,TRBJ1-1
CASSGTRVGQPQHF,TGTGCCAGCAGCGGGACACGGGTTGGACAGCCCCAGCATTTT,.,TRBV6-1,.,TRBJ1-5
CATSVTSGELFF,TGTGCCACCAGTGTGACCTCCGGGGAGCTGTTTTTT,few,TRBV24-1,.,TRBJ2-2
CASRRRQGDQPQHF,TGTGCCAGCAGGCGTAGACAGGGCGATCAGCCCCAGCATTTT,.,TRBV28,TRBD1,TRBJ1-5
CASRAETYEQYF,TGTGCCAGCAGGGCCGAGACCTACGAGCAGTACTTC,.,TRBV7-2,.,TRBJ2-7
CSVAKGHLSYEQYF,TGCAGCGTTGCCAAGGGACACTTGTCCTACGAGCAGTACTTC,many,TRBV29-1,.,TRBJ2-7
CATSAQTGREAFF,TGTGCCACCAGCGCCCAGACAGGGCGCGAAGCTTTCTTT,many,TRBV15,TRBD1,TRBJ1-1
CASSPLWRGGKNIQYF,TGTGCCAGCAGCCCCTTATGGAGGGGAGGCAAAAACATTCAGTACTTC,many,TRBV12-3/TRBV12-4,.,TRBJ2-4
CSARVYTGVGTEAFF,TGCAGTGCTAGAGTCTATACAGGGGTTGGCACTGAAGCTTTCTTT,.,TRBV20-1,TRBD1,TRBJ1-1
CASNLGWGNTEAFF,TGCGCCAGCAACTTGGGATGGGGGAACACTGAAGCTTTCTTT,.,TRBV5-1,.,TRBJ1-1
CASSYRRQGWGHYEQYF,TGTGCCAGCAGTTATCGTAGACAGGGTTGGGGTCACTACGAGCAGTACTTC,.,TRBV6-5,TRBD1,TRBJ2-7
CASSQDLRYSNQPQHF,TGTGCCAGCAGCCAAGATCTACGGTATAGCAATCAGCCCCAGCATTTT,.,TRBV4-2,.,TRBJ1-5
CASSSPGTRNSPLHF,TGTGCCAGCAGTTCACCCGGGACACGGAATTCACCCCTCCACTTT,many,TRBV28,.,TRBJ1-6
CASSGDGASPLHF,TGTGCCAGCAGTGGGGATGGGGCTTCACCCCTCCACTTT,many,TRBV27,.,TRBJ1-6
CSAKISGRFYEQYF,TGCAGTGCTAAAATAAGCGGGAGATTCTACGAGCAGTACTTC,many,TRBV20-1,TRBD2,TRBJ2-7
CASSWGTSGFYEQYF,TGTGCCAGCAGTTGGGGGACTAGCGGATTTTACGAGCAGTACTTC,many,TRBV27,TRBD2,TRBJ2-7
CASSPGLGPYGYTF,TGTGCCAGCAGTCCGGGCCTCGGGCCCTATGGCTACACCTTC,many,TRBV6-1,.,TRBJ1-2
CASSPLDRGSYEQYF,TGTGCCAGCAGCCCCTTGGACAGGGGGTCCTACGAGCAGTACTTC,.,TRBV6-1,TRBD1,TRBJ2-7
CASSYTGSNEQYF,TGTGCCAGCAGTTACACCGGGTCCAACGAGCAGTACTTC,many,TRBV6-5,.,TRBJ2-7
CSAHGSSEYEQYF,TGCAGTGCCCACGGCTCCAGCGAATACGAGCAGTACTTC,many,TRBV20-1,.,TRBJ2-7
CATSRDHFLGQGIAEAFF,TGTGCCACCAGCAGAGATCACTTCCTCGGACAGGGCATCGCTGAAGCTTTCTTT,.,TRBV15,TRBD1,TRBJ1-1
CASSRWQGARGQPQHF,TGTGCCAGCAGTCGGTGGCAGGGGGCCCGGGGCCAGCCCCAGCATTTT,many,TRBV2,TRBD1,TRBJ1-5
CACSGRALGEQYF,TGTGCCTGCAGCGGGAGGGCCCTCGGGGAGCAGTACTTC,.,TRBV6-2/TRBV6-3,TRBD2,TRBJ2-7
CASSRVAGVETQYF,TGCGCCAGCAGCCGAGTAGCGGGAGTGGAGACCCAGTACTTC,many,TRBV5-1,TRBD2,TRBJ2-5
CASSSRTGAAYEQYF,TGTGCCAGCAGTTCCCGGACAGGGGCGGCCTACGAGCAGTACTTC,many,TRBV6-5,TRBD1,TRBJ2-7
CASSERDLDYGYTF,TGTGCCAGCAGTGAACGGGATCTGGACTATGGCTACACCTTC,many,TRBV6-1,.,TRBJ1-2
CASSETGSPYEQYF,TGTGCCAGCAGCGAGACAGGCAGCCCCTACGAGCAGTACTTC,.,TRBV5-6,.,TRBJ2-7
CASSSAGYSGNTIYF,TGTGCCAGCAGTTCGGCAGGGTACTCTGGAAACACCATATATTTT,once,TRBV12-3/TRBV12-4,.,TRBJ1-3
CASSDSGNEAFF,TGTGCCAGCAGCGACAGCGGGAATGAAGCTTTCTTT,.,TRBV12-3/TRBV12-4,.,TRBJ1-1
CASSLGGQDSYSNQPQHF,TGTGCCAGCAGTTTAGGCGGACAGGACAGTTATAGCAATCAGCCCCAGCATTTT,many,TRBV12-3/TRBV12-4,TRBD1,TRBJ1-5
CATSDPGQGGYGYTF,TGTGCCACCAGTGACCCCGGGCAGGGGGGTTATGGCTACACCTTC,many,TRBV24-1,TRBD1,TRBJ1-2
CASSPRWGIMNTEAFF,TGTGCCAGCAGTCCCCGATGGGGGATCATGAACACTGAAGCTTTCTTT,many,TRBV28,.,TRBJ1-1
CASTGTANSPLHF,TGTGCCAGCACCGGGACAGCTAATTCACCCCTCCACTTT,many,TRBV7-2,TRBD1,TRBJ1-6